This TCR beta chain is drawn from a study of a mutant IDH1 vaccine in newly diagnosed glioma. Time point specified: week 11, during vaccination. In every dose of vaccine, 300 ug of mutant IDH1 20-mer peptide was given alongside topical imiquimod. This CDR3 is built from 15 residues. Per germline, CDR1 LNHDA and CDR2 SQIVND (reference sequence). V was trimmed by 1 base and J by 6 bases, leaving 16 bases between them. Of note for this clone: Its antigen remains unidentified.

Generated by immunoSEQ multiplex PCR, the TCRdb table keeps only in-frame clones and is missing some. This table holds 45,000 to 60,000 clones, 91% found once. The chain is built from TRBV19 and TRBJ2-7; no clear D gene. This specimen consisted of PBMCs, obtained from a glioma patient whose treatment included an IDH1 peptide vaccine. The TCR originated in a man aged 45-65 years with glioma. The CDR3 bases are TGTGCCAGTAGTATAGGGGCAGGCCCCTCTCTCGAGCAGTACTTC. This codes for CASSIGAGPSLEQYF. Supplemented by reference TRBV19 and TRBJ2-7, the full variable domain reads DGGITQSPKYLFRKEGQNVTLSCEQNLNHDAMYWYRQDPGQGLRLIYYSQIVNDFQKGDIAEGYSVSREKKESFPLTVTSAQKNPTAFYLCASSIGAGPSLEQYFGPGTRLTVT.